This TCR beta chain was captured in a study of low-dose radiotherapy and immunotherapy resistance in tumors. In regard to this clonotype: With a far larger clone one base away, a read error is the likely cause.

V shed 5 bases and J shed 9 bases, with 16 bases lying between them. This CDR3 is built from 13 residues. CDR1 is MDHEN and CDR2 is SYDVKM in the germline V gene. The time point denotes: after trial treatment. Treatment given: LDRT plus nivolumab, ipilimumab, low-dose cyclophosphamide and aspirin (RACIN trial). The PCR that amplified TCRs ran for roughly 20 cycles, relying on a constant-region primer and a V-primer adapter. TCRdb passed the reads through MiXCR, listing each CDR3 protein once. The table shows tens of thousands of distinct CDR3 sequences, with around a third occurring only once. The input for sequencing was PBMCs, taken after low-dose radiotherapy plus immunotherapy. This receptor was obtained from a male donor with rectosigmoid adenocarcinoma. The chain links TRBV28 to TRBJ1-2, with D possibly being TRBD1 (5 bases). The DNA of the CDR3 is TGTGCCAGCAGTCCCGGGACTGCCTTTCGCTACACCTTC. It encodes CASSPGTAFRYTF.